This entry lists 15 T cell receptor beta chains sequenced from one sample in a study of control samples from healthy donors and cancer patients. Produced via immunoSEQ multiplex PCR; TCRdb's table is partial and in-frame only. Of roughly 180,000 clones in the sample, over 85% are singletons; the top ten hold approximately 4%. The specimen was blood. The receptors were gathered from a woman aged 60-75 years in good health.

The chain uses TRBV7-2 and TRBJ2-7, with D possibly being TRBD1 (6 bases). The germline CDR1 and CDR2 sequences are SGHTA and FQGNSA. The CDR3 runs to 15 residues. The ends were cut back, 6 bases at V and 0 bases at J, with 15 bases in the middle. The CDR3: CASRETTGSSYEQYF. CDR3 coding DNA: TGTGCCAGCAGGGAGACAACAGGGAGCTCCTACGAGCAGTACTTC.

The chain carries TRBV11-3 and TRBJ1-1; no definite D call. V was clipped by 5 bases and J by 1 base, with 5 bases between them. The germline V gene encodes CDR1 SGHNT and CDR2 YENEEA. The CDR3 runs to 12 residues. The chain's CDR3 is CASSGRNTEAFF. The CDR3, as DNA: TGTGCCAGCAGCGGACGGAACACTGAAGCTTTCTTT. The complete variable domain, with remaining parts taken from reference TRBV11-3 and TRBJ1-1, reads EAGVVQSPRYKIIEKKQPVAFWCNPISGHNTLYWYLQNLGQGPELLIRYENEEAVDDSQLPKDRFSAERLKGVDSTLKIQPAELGDSAVYLCASSGRNTEAFFGQGTRLTVV.

The chain has TRBV6-1 and TRBJ1-1; D ambiguous. V lost 6 bases and J lost 1, with 15 bases in between. The CDR3 loop spans 15 amino acids. Looked up from germline, CDR1 is MNHNS and CDR2 is SASEGT. For the CDR3, the DNA is TGTGCCAGCAGAGCCAAAGGGTCGTGGAACACTGAAGCTTTCTTT. Protein: CASRAKGSWNTEAFF.

Remarks on this clone: Germline and junction disagree at one end, which may indicate a read error. This sample also contains other DNA sequences that code for the same CDR3. The chain combines TRBV5-1 with TRBJ1-4; TRBD1 might be the D (5 bases). The CDR3 is 14 amino acids. Germline V lookup: CDR1 SGHRS, CDR2 YFSETQ. The CDR3 bases are TGCGCCAGTAGCTTGGGAGACAGCGGTGAAAAACTGTTTTTT. It specifies CASSLGDSGEKLFF.

Remarks on this clone: This specimen includes other DNA sequences encoding the same CDR3. This chain connects TRBV6-1 to TRBJ1-2, with D possibly TRBD1 on 5 matching bases. Trimming took off 0 bases at V and 6 bases at J, with 11 bases between the two ends. Germline assignment: CDR1 MNHNS and CDR2 SASEGT. CDR3 length: 14 residues. CDR3 protein: CASSEAAGLDGYTF. Here the CDR3 DNA reads TGTGCCAGCAGTGAAGCGGCAGGGTTGGATGGCTACACCTTC.

The chain uses TRBV19 and TRBJ1-5, with 9 bases matching TRBD1. This CDR3 has 15 residues. V gave up 5 bases and J gave up 4 bases; unmatched junction bases: 6. CDR1 is LNHDA and CDR2 is SQIVND in the germline V gene (reference sequence). The CDR3 region is CASSPGTGRNQPQHF. In DNA, the CDR3 is TGTGCCAGTAGTCCCGGGACAGGGCGAAATCAGCCCCAGCATTTT.

The chain recombines TRBV14 with TRBJ1-2, with 9 bases aligning to TRBD1. The CDR3 is made up of 14 amino acids. In germline, CDR1 is SGHDN, CDR2 FVKESK. J lost 3 bases, V lost 4 bases, and 3 bases had no gene match. The CDR3 DNA sequence: TGTGCCAGCAGCCTAAGGACAGGGGACTATGGCTACACCTTC. This translates into CASSLRTGDYGYTF.

The chain has TRBV2 and TRBJ1-5, with unresolved D. Trimming stripped 7 bases from V and 0 bases from J, with 19 bases between. This CDR3 is built from 17 residues. Germline V gene sequence: CDR1 SNHLY, CDR2 FYNNEI. The CDR3 DNA reads as TGTGCCAGCAAGTTTTCTTTCGACGGCGATAGCAATCAGCCCCAGCATTTT. Its protein product is CASKFSFDGDSNQPQHF.

The chain is built from TRBV2 and TRBJ1-1; D call uncertain. From germline, CDR1 is SNHLY and CDR2 FYNNEI. Trimming took 8 bases from V and 0 from J, leaving 13 bases between them. CDR3 length: 14 amino acids. For the CDR3, the DNA is TGTGCCAGCCATCGGCAGACCGTGAACACTGAAGCTTTCTTT. It yields the protein CASHRQTVNTEAFF. The whole variable domain, filled in from reference TRBV2 and TRBJ1-1, reads EPEVTQTPSHQVTQMGQEVILRCVPISNHLYFYWYRQILGQKVEFLVSFYNNEISEKSEIFDDQFSVERPDGSNFTLKIRSTKLEDSAMYFCASHRQTVNTEAFFGQGTRLTVV.

This chain links TRBV27 with TRBJ1-2; D is perhaps TRBD1 (5 bases). Trimming removed 8 bases at V and 4 bases at J, with 20 bases between. The CDR3 contains 15 residues. Germline V lookup: CDR1 MNHEY, CDR2 SMNVEV (reference sequence). CDR3 DNA: TGTGCCAGCTCTCTGAGCTATGGGGGGATCTATGGCTACACCTTC. Its protein product is CASSLSYGGIYGYTF.

This chain links TRBV30 with TRBJ1-6; possible D gene TRBD1, 6 bases. This CDR3 region has 13 residues. Germline V lookup: CDR1 GTSNPN, CDR2 SVGIG (reference sequence). V was cut by 6 bases and J by 10 bases, with 16 bases left in between. Here the CDR3 reads CACLQGPGSPLHF. The DNA for the CDR3 is TGTGCCTGCCTACAGGGCCCCGGATCACCCCTCCACTTT.

J is TRBJ2-1 and V is TRBV20-1; D unresolved. Trimming cost V 3 bases and J 0 bases, with 3 bases left between them. CDR1 DFQATT and CDR2 SNEGSKA come from the germline V gene (reference sequence). This CDR3 spans 12 amino acids. The CDR3 DNA reads TGCAGTGCTAGTCTCTCCTACAATGAGCAGTTCTTC. Translated, it gives CSASLSYNEQFF.

V is TRBV27 and J is TRBJ2-1; TRBD1 matches at 11 bases. The CDR3 contains 15 residues. V was clipped by 7 bases and J by 3 bases; unmatched bases: 5. Germline lookup yields CDR1 MNHEY and CDR2 SMNVEV (reference sequence). The CDR3 sequence is CASTTGTGGYNEQFF. CDR3 DNA: TGTGCCAGCACAACCGGGACAGGGGGCTACAATGAGCAGTTCTTC.

J is TRBJ2-7 and V is TRBV7-9, with D uncertain. The CDR3 totals 17 residues. CDR1 is SEHNR and CDR2 is FQNEAQ in the germline V gene (reference sequence). V shed 5 bases and J shed 0 bases, with 20 bases lying between them. The CDR3 DNA follows: TGTGCCAGCAGCCTGCCAGCAGTGGGCGCCAGCTCCTACGAGCAGTACTTC. It yields the protein CASSLPAVGASSYEQYF.

The rearrangement links TRBV6-6 to TRBJ2-3, with no clear D. CDR1 and CDR2 (germline): MNHNY, SVGAGI (reference sequence). The CDR3 is 13 residues long. V was cut by 6 bases and J by 0 bases, with 7 bases left in between. CDR3 sequence reads: CASSLGSTDTQYF. The CDR3 DNA sequence: TGTGCCAGCAGCTTGGGTAGCACAGATACGCAGTATTTT.